The 28 T cell receptor beta chains below were found in one sample sequenced in a study of neurological immune-mediated disorders. TCRdb processed the 5' RACE reads anew with MiXCR; each CDR3 protein has one entry. The sample yields some 26,000 distinct CDR3 sequences, 2.5% to 4% seen once. Sequencing was done on a sample of PBMCs. Receptor source: a woman aged 30 to 39 with multiple sclerosis.

The chain links TRBV6-5 to TRBJ1-5; tentative D call: TRBD1 (6 bases). V lost 6 bases and J 3 bases, leaving 12 bases between the germline ends. This CDR3 has 14 residues. Germline V gene sequence: CDR1 MNHEY, CDR2 SVGAGI. In nucleotides, the CDR3 is TGTGCCAGCAGCCCAGGGGCGAACAATCAGCCCCAGCATTTT. Encoded protein: CASSPGANNQPQHF.

This clonotype showed up many times. The chain employs TRBV9 and TRBJ2-1, with 9 bases matching TRBD2. In germline, CDR1 is SGDLS, CDR2 YYNGEE. CDR3 length: 15 amino acids. Trimming at V came to 4 bases and at J to 4 bases, leaving 6 bases not matched to a gene. CDR3 sequence (DNA): TGTGCCAGCAGCATCCTAGCGGGGCCATACAATGAGCAGTTCTTC. Amino acids: CASSILAGPYNEQFF. Using reference TRBV9 and TRBJ2-1 for the parts outside the CDR3, the full variable domain is DSGVTQTPKHLITATGQRVTLRCSPRSGDLSVYWYQQSLDQGLQFLIQYYNGEERAKGNILERFSAQQFPDLHSELNLSSLELGDSALYFCASSILAGPYNEQFFGPGTRLTVL.

This clonotype has ten or more counts. This chain joins TRBV4-2 and TRBJ1-2, with 11 bases matching TRBD1. The CDR3 spans 14 residues. Unmatched junction bases numbered 2, after V lost 0 bases and J lost 8 bases. In germline, CDR1 is LGHNA, CDR2 YNFKEQ. The DNA for the CDR3 is TGTGCCAGCAGCCAAGAGCGGACAGGGGGCGGCTACACCTTC. Its protein product is CASSQERTGGGYTF.

In this sample, this clonotype turned up many times. One junction end disagrees with the germline gene, perhaps due to a read error. The V and J genes are TRBV20-1 and TRBJ1-5; D unclear. The germline CDR1 and CDR2 sequences are DFQATT and SNEGSKA (reference sequence). The CDR3 totals 14 residues. CDR3 sequence: CSADHRASNQPQNF. In DNA form, the CDR3 reads TGCAGTGCTGACCATCGGGCTAGCAATCAGCCCCAGAATTTT.

This clonotype came up a few times. The rearrangement joins TRBV12-3 or TRBV12-4 to TRBJ1-5, with D uncertain. This CDR3 has 15 amino acids. V was cut by 6 bases and J by 7 bases, with 19 bases left in between. The CDR3 nucleotides are TGTGCCAGCAGCACGGGAGCCGACATCGGGCAGCCCCAGCATTTT. This translates into CASSTGADIGQPQHF.

This clonotype was detected ten times or more. This chain connects TRBV9 to TRBJ2-2; D ambiguous. Germline CDR1 reads SGDLS; CDR2 reads YYNGEE. The CDR3 runs 15 residues. V lost 3 bases to trimming and J lost 1 base, with 10 bases between them. The CDR3 loop is CASSAPSWNTGELFF. The DNA for the CDR3 is TGTGCCAGCAGCGCTCCGTCATGGAACACCGGGGAGCTGTTTTTT. Complete variable domain (other parts from reference TRBV9 and TRBJ2-2): DSGVTQTPKHLITATGQRVTLRCSPRSGDLSVYWYQQSLDQGLQFLIQYYNGEERAKGNILERFSAQQFPDLHSELNLSSLELGDSALYFCASSAPSWNTGELFFGEGSRLTVL.

In its sample, this clonotype was seen many times. V and J are TRBV5-1 and TRBJ2-5; no reliable D call. Trimming took 0 bases from V and 5 from J, leaving 17 bases between them. The CDR3 totals 16 residues. Germline V gives CDR1 SGHRS, CDR2 YFSETQ. CDR3 nucleotide sequence: TGCGCCAGCAGCTTGGGTCTCGTGGTGGGTGGTGAGACCCAGTACTTC. Its translation: CASSLGLVVGGETQYF.

This clonotype was recorded at least ten times. The chain recombines TRBV20-1 with TRBJ2-7; D gene uncertain. V shed 0 bases and J shed 0 bases, with 9 bases lying between them. Germline V gives CDR1 DFQATT, CDR2 SNEGSKA (reference sequence). The CDR3 extends over 14 amino acids. Written as DNA, the CDR3 is TGCAGTGCTAGAGATGCCCCAATCTCCTACGAGCAGTACTTC. Protein product: CSARDAPISYEQYF.

This clonotype occurred many times. J is TRBJ1-2 and V is TRBV7-2; D is perhaps TRBD1 (6 bases). V was cut by 6 bases and J by 1 base, with 9 bases left in between. Germline loops: CDR1 SGHTA, CDR2 FQGNSA. The CDR3 length is 13 residues. CDR3 loop: CASRTGSNYGYTF. DNA of the CDR3: TGTGCCAGCAGAACAGGGAGTAACTATGGCTACACCTTC.

This clonotype was seen many times. The rearrangement links TRBV20-1 to TRBJ2-5; maybe TRBD2 (6 bases). The germline CDR1 and CDR2 sequences are DFQATT and SNEGSKA (reference sequence). The CDR3 extends over 15 amino acids. With 0 bases removed from V and 2 bases from J, the gap between germline ends came to 13 bases. This CDR3 is CSARDLIAVQETQYF. For the CDR3, the DNA is TGCAGTGCTAGAGATCTTATAGCGGTACAAGAGACCCAGTACTTC.

This clonotype was seen at least ten times. This sequence joins TRBV12-3 or TRBV12-4 and TRBJ2-7, with no clear D. The CDR3 sequence is 12 residues long. Between the trimmed V and J ends, which lost 2 bases and 7 bases, there was a span of 9 bases. DNA for the CDR3: TGTGCCAGCAGTTTAATGTGGCCGGAGCAGTACTTC. It codes for CASSLMWPEQYF.

This clonotype was counted ten times or more. V usage is TRBV7-2 and J usage is TRBJ1-5; D ambiguous. V lost 5 bases and J lost 2, with 7 bases in between. The CDR3 loop spans 13 amino acids. Germline CDR1 SGHTA, CDR2 FQGNSA. The CDR3 region is CASSQIGNQPQHF. The CDR3 DNA sequence: TGTGCCAGCAGCCAGATCGGCAATCAGCCCCAGCATTTT.

By share, this clonotype counts as medium-sized. The rearrangement joins TRBV12-3 or TRBV12-4 to TRBJ2-7, with a tentative D call TRBD2 (6 bases). The CDR3 covers 14 residues. V shed 5 bases and J shed 3 bases, with 14 bases lying between them. The CDR3 region is CASSQNPGVYEQYF. The DNA for the CDR3 is TGTGCCAGCAGTCAAAATCCGGGGGTCTACGAGCAGTACTTC.

This clonotype was counted many times. At one boundary the junction diverges from the germline segment, which might be a read error. V usage is TRBV12-3 or TRBV12-4 and J usage is TRBJ2-7; D remains ambiguous. The CDR3 sequence is 13 residues long. The CDR3 nucleotides read TGTGCCAGCCGTTTAGTAGGTTCCTACGAGCAGTACTTC. Protein: CASRLVGSYEQYF.

This clonotype has a count of ten or more. The chain recombines TRBV9 with TRBJ2-7; the match to TRBD1 covers 7 bases. The CDR3 is 13 residues long. J was trimmed by 7 bases and V by 2 bases; bases with no gene match: 6. From germline, CDR1 is SGDLS and CDR2 YYNGEE. The CDR3 region is CASSVTGASEQYF. CDR3 DNA sequence: TGTGCCAGCAGCGTTACAGGGGCTAGTGAGCAGTACTTC.

This clonotype showed up many times. The gene calls are TRBV11-2 and TRBJ2-7; no clear D. CDR1 and CDR2 (germline): SGHAT, FQNNGV. The CDR3 sequence is 13 residues long. V was shortened by 2 bases and J by 3 bases, with 8 bases between the two germline ends. CDR3 loop: CASSLQTSYEQYF. The CDR3 coding sequence is TGTGCCAGCAGCTTACAAACCAGCTACGAGCAGTACTTC.

In this sample, this clonotype turned up many times. The chain is built from TRBV10-2 and TRBJ2-3; D unresolved. Germline loops: CDR1 WSHSY, CDR2 SAAADI. The V and J ends lost 8 bases and 1 base respectively, with 13 bases between them. CDR3 length: 14 amino acids. CDR3 sequence: CASGDISGTDTQYF. CDR3 in DNA: TGCGCCAGCGGAGACATCTCCGGCACAGATACGCAGTATTTT.

This clonotype was observed many times. This chain uses TRBV20-1 with TRBJ2-1, with D possibly TRBD2 on 5 matching bases. Germline CDR1 and CDR2: DFQATT and SNEGSKA (reference sequence). Trimming left V 6 bases short and J 0 bases short, with 9 bases between. The CDR3 sequence is 13 residues long. The CDR3 is CSAVASSYNEQFF. DNA of the CDR3: TGCAGTGCCGTAGCGTCCTCCTACAATGAGCAGTTCTTC.

This clonotype was recorded many times. V gene TRBV20-1 combines with J gene TRBJ1-4, with a tentative D call TRBD1 (6 bases). The length of the CDR3 is 15 residues. CDR1 and CDR2 (germline): DFQATT, SNEGSKA (reference sequence). Trimming took off 1 base at V and 8 bases at J, with 17 bases between the two ends. The CDR3 loop reads CSARAQGGLREKLFF. The CDR3 region has the DNA TGCAGTGCTAGAGCACAGGGAGGACTCCGGGAAAAACTGTTTTTT.

At least ten counts were recorded for this clonotype. This chain joins TRBV7-2 and TRBJ2-6; D perhaps matches TRBD1 (5 bases). The V end was cut by 4 bases, the J end by 4 bases, with 14 bases between. CDR1 is SGHTA and CDR2 is FQGNSA in the germline V gene. The CDR3 runs 16 residues. The CDR3 sequence: CASSYSGPTGANVLTF. The CDR3 region has the DNA TGTGCCAGCAGCTATTCAGGGCCCACCGGGGCCAACGTCCTGACTTTC.

With regard to this clonotype: Here the CDR3 omits its conserved ending phenylalanine or tryptophan, so a read error is the likely source. The rearrangement links TRBV5-1 to TRBJ2-7; weak D call: TRBD1 (5 bases). V lost 0 bases and J 3 bases, leaving 13 bases between the germline ends. Germline CDR1 reads SGHRS; CDR2 reads YFSETQ. The CDR3 covers 15 residues. The CDR3 nucleotides are TGCGCCAGCAGCTTGGCCCCAGGGATCAACTACGAGCAGTACAAC. Residues: CASSLAPGINYEQYN.

This clonotype was observed a few times. Since the CDR3 does not end with the conserved phenylalanine or tryptophan, this likely comes from a read error. The chain is built from TRBV20-1 and TRBJ2-7; 7 bases fit TRBD1. CDR3 length equals 12 residues. Germline V CDR1 and CDR2: DFQATT, SNEGSKA (reference sequence). Germline trimming cut 4 bases from V and 3 bases from J; bases unmatched to any gene: 3. Here the CDR3 DNA reads TGCAGTGCTACCGGACAGGTCTACGAGCAGTACAAC. Translating gives CSATGQVYEQYN.

This clonotype came up many times. The chain joins TRBV12-3 or TRBV12-4 to TRBJ2-7, with D perhaps TRBD1 (5 bases). The CDR3 is 11 residues long. The V and J ends lost 5 bases and 6 bases respectively, with 8 bases between them. The CDR3 protein is CASSKGSEQYF. As DNA, the CDR3 is TGTGCCAGCAGTAAGGGGTCCGAGCAGTACTTC.

This clonotype was detected many times. The chain couples TRBV7-8 to TRBJ2-6, with D unclear. The CDR3 spans 15 residues. Germline CDR1 is SGHVS and CDR2 is FQNEAQ. V dropped 7 bases and J dropped 0 bases, with 10 bases sitting between them. The DNA of the CDR3 is TGTGCCAGCACCCTTCGGCCCTCTGGGGCCAACGTCCTGACTTTC. It is translated as CASTLRPSGANVLTF.

This clonotype was found many times. The V call is TRBV18, the J call TRBJ2-7, with D unresolved. This CDR3 comprises 11 residues. The ends were cut back, 3 bases at V and 10 bases at J, with 10 bases in the middle. Germline V gene sequence: CDR1 KGHSH, CDR2 LQKENI. The CDR3 loop reads CASSPEIVQYF. For the CDR3, the DNA is TGTGCCAGCTCACCGGAAATCGTCCAGTACTTC.

There are many counts of this clonotype. The genes are TRBV11-2 and TRBJ1-5, with 11 bases lining up with TRBD1. The CDR3 length is 14 residues. The V and J ends lost 5 bases and 6 bases, in that order; junction bases with no gene match: 3. Germline-derived CDR1 and CDR2 are SGHAT and FQNNGV. The CDR3 DNA sequence: TGTGCCAGCAGCCGGGACAGGGGGGTTCAGCCCCAGCATTTT. Translating it yields CASSRDRGVQPQHF.

This clonotype ranks as medium-sized (0.01 to 0.1%). This chain connects TRBV12-3 or TRBV12-4 to TRBJ1-2, with 10 bases identical to TRBD1. Trimming removed 8 bases from V and 7 bases from J; junction bases left unmatched: 10. CDR3 size: 14 residues. The CDR3 protein is CASGQTGGRGGYTF. The CDR3 region has the DNA TGTGCCAGCGGGCAGACAGGGGGCAGAGGTGGCTACACCTTC.

As for this clonotype: A much bigger clone sits one base away, suggesting this may be a read error. The rearrangement links TRBV7-2 to TRBJ2-3; D is undetermined. The CDR3 has 12 residues. The V gene's germline CDR1 is SGHTA and CDR2 FQGNSA. The CDR3 DNA reads TGTGCCTGCAGCCTGTTTAAAGATACGCAGTATTTT. This translates into CACSLFKDTQYF.